Below, one TCR beta chain is given with its context. What it recognizes is unknown. This sample is drawn from a study of T-cell reconstitution after alpha-beta-depleted transplantation in children. Points from the study as a whole: Reports say that about two months after transplant, the alpha-beta T cells came out of several hundred graft clones that had expanded.

The TCRbeta library was prepared with unique molecular identifiers. TCRdb used MiXCR to reprocess the PCR reads, holding one entry per CDR3 protein. The repertoire includes approximately 230,000 distinct CDR3 sequences, about 24% of them detected once, and roughly 5% sits in the top ten. V was shortened by 6 bases and J by 2 bases, with 15 bases between the two germline ends. CDR3 length equals 14 residues. Germline CDR1 is SQVTM and CDR2 is ANQGSEA. The sample here was PBMCs, mostly from graft donor cells, taken 360 days after TCRalphabeta/CD19-depleted stem cell transplant. The receptor was isolated from a female patient aged 2-9 years who had a stem cell transplant for congenital amegakaryocytic thrombocytopenia, so the T cells may come from the graft donor. This rearrangement joins TRBV29-1 to TRBJ2-3, with a possible D match to TRBD2 (6 bases). CDR3 protein: CSVTGTEATDTQYF. The CDR3 nucleotides read TGCAGCGTGACCGGGACTGAGGCCACAGATACGCAGTATTTT.